The source of this T cell receptor beta chain is a study of spatial heterogeneity in lung cancer. Study context: Fewer alpha-chain than beta-chain sequences were consistently detected.

V was clipped by 0 bases and J by 1 base, with 9 bases between them. This CDR3 has 15 residues. Per germline, CDR1 SGHVS and CDR2 FQNEAQ. A unique molecular identifier was attached to every TCR cDNA molecule. Via MiXCR, TCRdb re-called the 5' RACE reads, giving one row per CDR3 protein. The top ten clones hold roughly 17% of a sample with 6,000 or so distinct CDR3 sequences, more than 15% of them seen once. Sample time point: sample taken at primary tumor resection. The donors, roughly 70 patients with untreated early-stage non-small cell lung cancer, provided the samples. Unsorted whole RNA samples from tumor, nontumor lung or frozen PBMC were sequenced.

The V gene is TRBV7-8, the J gene TRBJ2-5; D is ambiguous. The sequence was collected from a male donor with early-stage non-small cell lung cancer. This specimen consisted of normal lung tissue next to the tumor, obtained at surgery. CDR3 amino acids: CASSLAIKVQETQYF. Written as DNA, the CDR3 is TGTGCCAGCAGCTTAGCGATTAAGGTCCAAGAGACCCAGTACTTC.